This T cell receptor beta chain comes out of a study of blood T cell repertoires in COVID-19. As for the study in general: COVID-19 samples from acute and convalescent phases originated in the United States, Italy and Spain.

How the authors handled the data: Nucleated cell number was recorded as an estimate derived from reference gene primer amplification. Here immunoSEQ multiplex PCR was the method, and the copy in TCRdb shows in-frame clones only, minus some. The DNA was the basis for D and trimming; V, J and clone size are from that table. The sample lists just under 65,000 clones; roughly four fifths were seen once. This sequence originates from a human donor in a cohort sampled during active COVID-19. Sequencing was done on a sample of peripheral blood.

CDR3 protein: CASSGYQSYEQYF. CDR3 in DNA: TGTGCCAGCAGTGGGTATCAGTCCTACGAGCAGTACTTC. V gene TRBV2 combines with J gene TRBJ2-7; D ambiguous. The V gene lost 4 bases and the J gene lost 1 base, with 8 bases spanning the gap. This CDR3 is built from 13 residues. CDR1 SNHLY and CDR2 FYNNEI come from the germline V gene. Full variable domain (outside the CDR3, taken from reference TRBV2 and TRBJ2-7): EPEVTQTPSHQVTQMGQEVILRCVPISNHLYFYWYRQILGQKVEFLVSFYNNEISEKSEIFDDQFSVERPDGSNFTLKIRSTKLEDSAMYFCASSGYQSYEQYFGPGTRLTVT.